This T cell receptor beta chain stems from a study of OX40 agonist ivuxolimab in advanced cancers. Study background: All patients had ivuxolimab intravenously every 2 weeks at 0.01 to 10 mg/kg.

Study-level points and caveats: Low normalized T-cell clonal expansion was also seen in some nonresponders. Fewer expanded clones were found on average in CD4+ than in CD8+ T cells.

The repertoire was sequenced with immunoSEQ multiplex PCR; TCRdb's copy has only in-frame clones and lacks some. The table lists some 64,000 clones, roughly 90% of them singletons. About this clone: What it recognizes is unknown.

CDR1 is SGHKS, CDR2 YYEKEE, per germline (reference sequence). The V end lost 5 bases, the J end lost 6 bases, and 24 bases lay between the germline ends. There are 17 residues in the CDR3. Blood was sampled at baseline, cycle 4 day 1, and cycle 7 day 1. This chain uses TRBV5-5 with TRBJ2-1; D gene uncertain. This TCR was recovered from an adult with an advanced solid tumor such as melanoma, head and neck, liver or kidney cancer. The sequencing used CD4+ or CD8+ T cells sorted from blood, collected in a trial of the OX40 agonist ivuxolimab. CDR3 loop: CASRVELSLIPSNEQFF. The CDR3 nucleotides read TGTGCCAGCAGGGTAGAGTTGTCCCTAATTCCCTCCAATGAGCAGTTCTTC.